The present T cell receptor beta chain was sequenced within a study of response to subunit inactivated influenza vaccine. Overall study results and limits: T cells newly recruited by each seasonal influenza vaccination are few, the authors suggested.

This clonotype was counted many times. The target antigen is unknown. Via MiXCR, TCRdb re-called the RT-PCR reads, giving one row per CDR3 protein. In the table there are roughly 290,000 distinct CDR3 sequences, roughly 22% of which are singletons. V was trimmed by 0 bases and J by 5 bases, leaving 7 bases between them. The CDR3 extends over 13 amino acids. This TCR came from a man aged 45 to 70 who received an inactivated influenza vaccine. The source was PBMCs from blood, collected 21 months after vaccination. V gene TRBV23-1 combines with J gene TRBJ1-1; D not certain. TRBV23-1 is noted as an ORF with a role that remains uncertain. The DNA of the CDR3 is TGCGCCAGCAGTCAATCGACTCGTACTGAAGCTTTCTTT. This translates into CASSQSTRTEAFF.